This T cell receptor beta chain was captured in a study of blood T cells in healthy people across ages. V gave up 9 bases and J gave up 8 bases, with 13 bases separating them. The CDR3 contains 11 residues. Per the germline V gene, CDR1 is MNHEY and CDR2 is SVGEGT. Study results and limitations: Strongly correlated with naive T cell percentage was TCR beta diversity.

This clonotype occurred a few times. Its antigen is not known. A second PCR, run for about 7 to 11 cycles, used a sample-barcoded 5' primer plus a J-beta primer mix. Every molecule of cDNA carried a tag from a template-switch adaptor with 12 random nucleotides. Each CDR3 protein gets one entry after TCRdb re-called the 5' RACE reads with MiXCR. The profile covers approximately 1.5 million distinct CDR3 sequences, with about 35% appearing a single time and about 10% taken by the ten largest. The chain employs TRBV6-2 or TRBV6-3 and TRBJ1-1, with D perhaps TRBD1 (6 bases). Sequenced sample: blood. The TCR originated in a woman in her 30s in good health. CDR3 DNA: TGTGCCAGTAACCAGGGGACCGAAGCTTTCTTT. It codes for CASNQGTEAFF.